This T cell receptor (beta chain) was documented in a study of yellow fever vaccine responses in identical twins. Broader study findings: Twins' T cell vaccine responses reportedly looked partly convergent, partly personalized.

Using its own MiXCR run on the RT-PCR reads, TCRdb lists one record per CDR3 protein. The sample contains 30,000 to 35,000 distinct CDR3 sequences, roughly 60% of which appear only once. Per the germline V gene, CDR1 is ENHRY and CDR2 is SYGVKD. CDR3 length equals 15 residues. V dropped 3 bases and J dropped 4 bases, with 15 bases sitting between them. This clonotype was counted a single time. Its specificity is not known. This specimen was T cells from blood (PBMCs), unsorted or a sorted subset (not recorded which), taken before or after yellow fever vaccination (not recorded which). The receptor was isolated from a woman under 30 who received the yellow fever vaccine. The genes are TRBV10-3 and TRBJ1-1, with D hard to call. The CDR3 sequence is CAISEGSPGSTEAFF. For the CDR3, the DNA is TGTGCCATCAGTGAAGGTTCCCCGGGAAGCACTGAAGCTTTCTTT.